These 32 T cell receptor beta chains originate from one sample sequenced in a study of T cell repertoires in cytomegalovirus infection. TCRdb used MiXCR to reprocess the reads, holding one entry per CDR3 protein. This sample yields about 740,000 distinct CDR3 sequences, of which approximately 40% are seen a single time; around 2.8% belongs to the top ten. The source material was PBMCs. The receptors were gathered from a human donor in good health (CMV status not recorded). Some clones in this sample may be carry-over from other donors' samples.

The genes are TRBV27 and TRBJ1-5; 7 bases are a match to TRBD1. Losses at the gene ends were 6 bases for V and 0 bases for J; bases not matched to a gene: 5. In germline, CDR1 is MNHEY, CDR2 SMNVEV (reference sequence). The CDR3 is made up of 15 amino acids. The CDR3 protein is CASSMEGASNQPQHF. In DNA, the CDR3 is TGTGCCAGCAGCATGGAGGGGGCTAGCAATCAGCCCCAGCATTTT.

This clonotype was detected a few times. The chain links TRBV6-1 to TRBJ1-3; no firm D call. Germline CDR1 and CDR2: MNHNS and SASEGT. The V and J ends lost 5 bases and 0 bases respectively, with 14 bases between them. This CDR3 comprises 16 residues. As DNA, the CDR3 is TGTGCCAGCAGTTTAGGACGGTCGTTCTCTGGAAACACCATATATTTT. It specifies CASSLGRSFSGNTIYF.

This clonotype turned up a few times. The CDR3 coding sequence is TGTGCCAGCAACCTCGGGCTTGATAATTCACCCCTCCACTTT. It codes for CASNLGLDNSPLHF. The V and J genes are TRBV6-1 and TRBJ1-6; no reliable D call. Germline-derived CDR1 and CDR2 are MNHNS and SASEGT. The CDR3 extends over 14 amino acids. V lost 7 bases to trimming and J lost 5 bases, with 12 bases between them.

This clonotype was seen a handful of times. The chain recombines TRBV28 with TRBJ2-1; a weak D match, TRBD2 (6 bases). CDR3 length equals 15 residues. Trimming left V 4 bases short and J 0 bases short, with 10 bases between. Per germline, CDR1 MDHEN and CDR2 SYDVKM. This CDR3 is CASSYSGDSYNEQFF. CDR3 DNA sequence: TGTGCCAGCAGTTATTCGGGGGACTCCTACAATGAGCAGTTCTTC.

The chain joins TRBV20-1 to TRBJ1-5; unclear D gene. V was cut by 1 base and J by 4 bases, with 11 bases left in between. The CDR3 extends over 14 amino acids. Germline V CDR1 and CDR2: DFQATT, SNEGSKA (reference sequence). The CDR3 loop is CSARATLANQPQHF. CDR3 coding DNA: TGCAGTGCTAGAGCTACCTTGGCGAATCAGCCCCAGCATTTT.

The DNA for the CDR3 is TGTGCCAGCAGCCAAGATATGGGGGGACAGAGAGTGAACATTCAGTACTTC. Translation: CASSQDMGGQRVNIQYF. The chain combines TRBV3-1 with TRBJ2-4, with a weak D call TRBD1 (7 bases). Germline V CDR1 and CDR2: LGHDT, YNNKEL (reference sequence). Trimming pared 0 bases from V and 7 bases from J, leaving 19 bases between. The CDR3 spans 17 residues.

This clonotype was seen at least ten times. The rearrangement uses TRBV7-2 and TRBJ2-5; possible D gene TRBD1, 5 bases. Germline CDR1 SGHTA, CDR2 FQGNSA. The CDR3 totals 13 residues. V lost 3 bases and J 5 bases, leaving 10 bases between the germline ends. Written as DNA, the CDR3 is TGTGCCAGCAGCTTCAGGGTCGGCGAGACCCAGTACTTC. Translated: CASSFRVGETQYF.

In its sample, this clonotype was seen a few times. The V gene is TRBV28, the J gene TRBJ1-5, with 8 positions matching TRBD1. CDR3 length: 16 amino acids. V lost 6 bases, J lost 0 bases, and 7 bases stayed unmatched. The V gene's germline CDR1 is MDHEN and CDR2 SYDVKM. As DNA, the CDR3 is TGTGCCAGCAGCTGGACAGGGATAGATAGCAATCAGCCCCAGCATTTT. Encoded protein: CASSWTGIDSNQPQHF.

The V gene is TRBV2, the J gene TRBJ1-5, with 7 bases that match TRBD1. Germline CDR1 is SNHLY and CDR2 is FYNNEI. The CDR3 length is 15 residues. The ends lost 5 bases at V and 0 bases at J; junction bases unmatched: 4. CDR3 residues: CASSKGTDSNQPQHF. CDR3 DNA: TGTGCCAGCAGTAAGGGGACAGATAGCAATCAGCCCCAGCATTTT.

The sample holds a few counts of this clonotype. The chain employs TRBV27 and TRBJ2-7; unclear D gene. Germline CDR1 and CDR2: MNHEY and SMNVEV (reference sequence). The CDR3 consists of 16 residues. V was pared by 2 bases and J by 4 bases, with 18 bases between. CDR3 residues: CASSLKLATERYEQYF. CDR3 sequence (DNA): TGTGCCAGCAGTTTAAAATTGGCGACGGAACGATACGAGCAGTACTTC.

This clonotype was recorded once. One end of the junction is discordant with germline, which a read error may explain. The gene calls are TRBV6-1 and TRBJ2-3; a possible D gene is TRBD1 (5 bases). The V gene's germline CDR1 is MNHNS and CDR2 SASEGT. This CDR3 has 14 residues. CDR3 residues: CASSEMTATDAQYF. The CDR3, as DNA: TGTGCCAGCAGTGAAATGACGGCGACAGATGCGCAGTATTTT.

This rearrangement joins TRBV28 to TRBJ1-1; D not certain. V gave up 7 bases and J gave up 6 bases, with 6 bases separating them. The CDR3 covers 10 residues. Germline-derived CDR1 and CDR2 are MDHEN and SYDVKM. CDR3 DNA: TGTGCCAGCATGGGCGCTGAAGCTTTCTTT. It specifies CASMGAEAFF.

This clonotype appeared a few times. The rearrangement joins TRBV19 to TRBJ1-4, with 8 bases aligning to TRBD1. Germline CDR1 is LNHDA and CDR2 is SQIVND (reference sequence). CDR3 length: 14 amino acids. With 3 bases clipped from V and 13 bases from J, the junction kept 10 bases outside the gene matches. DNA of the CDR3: TGTGCCAGTAGTATTACGGGACAGGCCTTCGGACTGTTTTTT. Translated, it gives CASSITGQAFGLFF.

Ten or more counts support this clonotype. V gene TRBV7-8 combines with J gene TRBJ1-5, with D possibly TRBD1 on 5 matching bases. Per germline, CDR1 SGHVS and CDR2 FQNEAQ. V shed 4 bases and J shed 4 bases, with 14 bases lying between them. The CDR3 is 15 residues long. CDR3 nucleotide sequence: TGTGCCAGCAGCTCACAAGACAGATGGAATCAGCCCCAGCATTTT. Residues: CASSSQDRWNQPQHF.

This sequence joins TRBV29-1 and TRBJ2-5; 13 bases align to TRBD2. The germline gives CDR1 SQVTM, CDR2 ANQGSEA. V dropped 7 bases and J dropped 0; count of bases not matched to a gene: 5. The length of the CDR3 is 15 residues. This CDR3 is CSAATSGRYQETQYF. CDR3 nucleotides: TGCAGCGCGGCGACTAGCGGGAGGTACCAAGAGACCCAGTACTTC. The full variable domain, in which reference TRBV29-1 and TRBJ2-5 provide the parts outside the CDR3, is SAVISQKPSRDICQRGTSLTIQCQVDSQVTMMFWYRQQPGQSLTLIATANQGSEATYESGFVIDKFPISRPNLTFSTLTVSNMSPEDSSIYLCSAATSGRYQETQYFGPGTRLLVL.

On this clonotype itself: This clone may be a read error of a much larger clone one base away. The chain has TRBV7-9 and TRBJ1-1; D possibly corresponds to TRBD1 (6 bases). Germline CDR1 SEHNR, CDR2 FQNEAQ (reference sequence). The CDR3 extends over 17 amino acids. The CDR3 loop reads CASSLRVGTSRDTEGFF. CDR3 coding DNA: TGTGCCAGCAGCTTACGGGTTGGAACCTCTCGGGACACTGAAGGTTTCTTT.

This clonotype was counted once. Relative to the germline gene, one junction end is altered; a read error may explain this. CDR3 sequence: CASRPTWAAEPFF. DNA for the CDR3: TGTGCCAGCAGACCTACCTGGGCGGCGGAGCCGTTCTTC. This chain joins TRBV7-2 and TRBJ2-1, with no clear D. This CDR3 region has 13 residues. Per germline, CDR1 SGHTA and CDR2 FQGNSA.

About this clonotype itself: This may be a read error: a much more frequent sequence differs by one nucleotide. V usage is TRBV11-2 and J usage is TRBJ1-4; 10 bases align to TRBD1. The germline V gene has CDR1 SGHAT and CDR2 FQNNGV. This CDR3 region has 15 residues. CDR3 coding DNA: TGTGACAGCAGCTTAGAACCGGGACAGGGGACTCAACTGTTTTTT. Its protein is CDSSLEPGQGTQLFF.

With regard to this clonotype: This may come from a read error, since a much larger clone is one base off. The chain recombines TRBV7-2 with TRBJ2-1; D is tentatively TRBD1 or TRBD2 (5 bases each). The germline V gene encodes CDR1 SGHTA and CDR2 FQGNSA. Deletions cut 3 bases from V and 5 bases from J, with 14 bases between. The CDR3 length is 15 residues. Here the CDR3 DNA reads TGTGCCAGCAGCTTGTTGTGGGGGTCTAACAATGAGCAGTTCTTC. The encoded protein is CASSLLWGSNNEQFF.

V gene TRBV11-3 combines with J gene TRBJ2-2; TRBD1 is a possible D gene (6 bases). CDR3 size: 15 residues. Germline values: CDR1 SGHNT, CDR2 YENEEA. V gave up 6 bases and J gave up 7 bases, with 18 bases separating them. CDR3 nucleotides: TGTGCCAGCAGTTCCCCCGGGACACGGAACGGGGAGCTGTTTTTT. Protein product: CASSSPGTRNGELFF.

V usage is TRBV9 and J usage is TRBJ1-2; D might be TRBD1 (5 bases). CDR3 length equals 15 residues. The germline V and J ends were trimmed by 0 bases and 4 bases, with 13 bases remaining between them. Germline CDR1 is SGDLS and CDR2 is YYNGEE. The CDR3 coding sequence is TGTGCCAGCAGCGTAGGAGGGCAGGGCGGCTATGGCTACACCTTC. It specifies CASSVGGQGGYGYTF.

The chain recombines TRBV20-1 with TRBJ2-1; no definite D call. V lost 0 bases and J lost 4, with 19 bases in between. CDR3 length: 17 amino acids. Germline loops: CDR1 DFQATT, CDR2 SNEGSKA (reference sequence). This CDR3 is CSARDQLASPIYNEQFF. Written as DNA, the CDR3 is TGCAGTGCTAGAGATCAATTGGCCTCCCCGATTTACAATGAGCAGTTCTTC.

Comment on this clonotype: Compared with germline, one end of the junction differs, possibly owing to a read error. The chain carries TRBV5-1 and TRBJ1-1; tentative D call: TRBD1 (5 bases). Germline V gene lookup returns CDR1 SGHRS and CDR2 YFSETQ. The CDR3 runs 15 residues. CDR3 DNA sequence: TGCGCCAGCAGCAGACGCAGGGTCATTAACACTGACGCTTTCTTT. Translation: CASSRRRVINTDAFF.

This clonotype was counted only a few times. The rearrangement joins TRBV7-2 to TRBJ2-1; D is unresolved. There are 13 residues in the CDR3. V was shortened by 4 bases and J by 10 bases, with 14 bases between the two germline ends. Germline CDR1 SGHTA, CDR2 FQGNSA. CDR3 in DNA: TGTGCCAGCAGCTCTGTGGATCCCTCGGAGCAGTTCTTC. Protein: CASSSVDPSEQFF.

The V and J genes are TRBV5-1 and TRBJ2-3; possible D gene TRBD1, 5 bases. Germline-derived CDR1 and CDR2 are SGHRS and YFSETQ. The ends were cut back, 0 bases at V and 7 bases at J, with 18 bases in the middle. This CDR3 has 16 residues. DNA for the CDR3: TGCGCCAGCAGCTTGGCCAAGGGGCGGCTCCAACATACGCAGTATTTT. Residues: CASSLAKGRLQHTQYF.

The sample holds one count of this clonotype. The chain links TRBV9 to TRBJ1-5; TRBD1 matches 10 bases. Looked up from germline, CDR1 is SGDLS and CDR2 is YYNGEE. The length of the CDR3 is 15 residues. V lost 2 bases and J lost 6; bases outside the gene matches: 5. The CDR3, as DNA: TGTGCCAGCAGCGTTGGGACAGGGGATGGTCAGCCCCAGCATTTT. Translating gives CASSVGTGDGQPQHF.

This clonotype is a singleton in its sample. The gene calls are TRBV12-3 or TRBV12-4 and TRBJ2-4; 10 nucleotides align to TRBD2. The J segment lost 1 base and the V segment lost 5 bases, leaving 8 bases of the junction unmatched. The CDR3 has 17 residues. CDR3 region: CASSPGGLAIAKNIQYF. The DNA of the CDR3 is TGTGCCAGCAGTCCAGGGGGACTAGCGATTGCCAAAAACATTCAGTACTTC.

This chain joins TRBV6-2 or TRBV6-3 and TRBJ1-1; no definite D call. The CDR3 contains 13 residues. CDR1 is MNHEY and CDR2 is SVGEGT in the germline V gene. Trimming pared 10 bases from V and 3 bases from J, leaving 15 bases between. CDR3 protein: CATTPLGDTEAFF. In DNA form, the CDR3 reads TGTGCCACCACCCCTCTTGGGGACACTGAAGCTTTCTTT.

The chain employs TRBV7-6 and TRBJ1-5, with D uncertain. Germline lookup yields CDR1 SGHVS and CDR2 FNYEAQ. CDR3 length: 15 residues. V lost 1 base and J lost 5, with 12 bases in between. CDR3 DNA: TGTGCCAGCAGCTTAGGACCAGACCCCCATCAGCCCCAGCATTTT. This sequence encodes CASSLGPDPHQPQHF. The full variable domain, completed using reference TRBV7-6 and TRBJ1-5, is GAGVSQSPRYKVTKRGQDVALRCDPISGHVSLYWYRQALGQGPEFLTYFNYEAQQDKSGLPNDRFSAERPEGSISTLTIQRTEQRDSAMYRCASSLGPDPHQPQHFGDGTRLSIL.

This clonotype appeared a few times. CDR3 in DNA: TGTGCCAGCAGCTTATTTATTGGTCAGCCCCAGCATTTT. Protein: CASSLFIGQPQHF. V is TRBV7-9 and J is TRBJ1-5; D not certain. Germline CDR1 SEHNR, CDR2 FQNEAQ (reference sequence). This CDR3 spans 13 amino acids. Trimming took off 2 bases at V and 6 bases at J, with 8 bases between the two ends.

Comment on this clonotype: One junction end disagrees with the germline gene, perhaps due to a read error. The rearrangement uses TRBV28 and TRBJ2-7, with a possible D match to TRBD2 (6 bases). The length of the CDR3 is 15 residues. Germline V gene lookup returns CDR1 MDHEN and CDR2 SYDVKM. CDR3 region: CSSSQVPGAPYEQYF. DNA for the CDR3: TGTTCCAGCAGTCAAGTTCCGGGAGCCCCCTACGAGCAGTACTTC.

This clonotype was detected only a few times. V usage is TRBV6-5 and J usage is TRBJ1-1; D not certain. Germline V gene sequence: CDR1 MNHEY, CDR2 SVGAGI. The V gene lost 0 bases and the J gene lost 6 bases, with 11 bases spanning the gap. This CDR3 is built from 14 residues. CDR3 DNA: TGTGCCAGCAGTTACTCCGGGCAAACGGCTGAAGCTTTCTTT. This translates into CASSYSGQTAEAFF.